This entry lists 25 T cell receptor beta chains sequenced from one sample in a study of graft-versus-host responses after intestinal transplantation. Profiling relied on immunoSEQ multiplex PCR, and the TCRdb table lists in-frame clones only, not all of them. The table shows roughly 99,000 clones, with roughly 86% occurring only once. The specimen was PBMCs, collected 255 days after intestinal transplant. These TCRs come from a human patient who received an intestinal transplant, so some T cells may come from the graft donor.

The sample holds a few counts of this clone. The chain joins TRBV10-3 to TRBJ1-3, with D tentatively TRBD1 (5 bases). CDR1 ENHRY and CDR2 SYGVKD come from the germline V gene. V shed 11 bases and J shed 0 bases, with 17 bases lying between them. This CDR3 region has 15 residues. The chain's CDR3 is CASGGRNGSGNTIYF. DNA for the CDR3: TGTGCCTCGGGGGGACGCAATGGCTCTGGAAACACCATATATTTT.

The chain recombines TRBV28 with TRBJ1-6, with unresolved D. The CDR3 extends over 15 amino acids. The germline V gene has CDR1 MDHEN and CDR2 SYDVKM. V was shortened by 2 bases and J by 10 bases, with 15 bases between the two germline ends. CDR3 protein: CASSLSQAVESPLHF. Here the CDR3 DNA reads TGTGCCAGCAGTTTAAGCCAGGCCGTGGAATCACCCCTCCACTTT.

CDR3 nucleotide sequence: TGTGCCAGCAGCTTGCGGGGGTTGGCCGGGGAGCTGTTTTTT. Translation: CASSLRGLAGELFF. The chain combines TRBV11-3 with TRBJ2-2, with TRBD2 matching 7 bases. Germline V gives CDR1 SGHNT, CDR2 YENEEA. V gave up 3 bases and J gave up 6 bases; unmatched junction bases: 4. The CDR3 spans 14 residues. The variable domain in full, with the rest retrieved from reference TRBV11-3 and TRBJ2-2, is EAGVVQSPRYKIIEKKQPVAFWCNPISGHNTLYWYLQNLGQGPELLIRYENEEAVDDSQLPKDRFSAERLKGVDSTLKIQPAELGDSAVYLCASSLRGLAGELFFGEGSRLTVL.

The chain links TRBV27 to TRBJ2-5; 7 bases agree with TRBD2. Germline lookup yields CDR1 MNHEY and CDR2 SMNVEV (reference sequence). The length of the CDR3 is 14 residues. The J segment lost 5 bases and the V segment lost 8 bases, leaving 11 bases of the junction unmatched. Here the CDR3 reads CASGHPWGGETQYF. The CDR3 nucleotides read TGTGCCAGCGGACACCCGTGGGGGGGGGAGACCCAGTACTTC.

The rearrangement joins TRBV7-9 to TRBJ2-5; D ambiguous. Trimming shortened V by 4 bases and J by 5 bases, and 14 bases separated the two germline ends. Per the germline V gene, CDR1 is SEHNR and CDR2 is FQNEAQ (reference sequence). The CDR3 runs 14 residues. CDR3 DNA sequence: TGTGCCAGCAGCTCACGGACGAACGGGGAGACCCAGTACTTC. Protein: CASSSRTNGETQYF.

V and J are TRBV11-1 and TRBJ2-5, with a tentative D call TRBD1 (5 bases). The CDR3 has 13 residues. Germline-derived CDR1 and CDR2 are SGHAT and FQDESV (reference sequence). V was clipped by 3 bases and J by 3 bases, with 8 bases between them. In nucleotides, the CDR3 is TGTGCCAGCAGCTTCCAGGGCAAAGAGACCCAGTACTTC. Protein: CASSFQGKETQYF. Looking up the rest from reference TRBV11-1 and TRBJ2-5 gives the full variable domain: EAEVAQSPRYKITEKSQAVAFWCDPISGHATLYWYRQILGQGPELLVQFQDESVVDDSQLPKDRFSAERLKGVDSTLKIQPAELGDSAMYLCASSFQGKETQYFGPGTRLLVL.

The chain uses TRBV5-1 and TRBJ1-1; unclear D gene. The CDR3 is 13 residues long. The germline V gene has CDR1 SGHRS and CDR2 YFSETQ. V was pared by 2 bases and J by 8 bases, with 13 bases between. The DNA for the CDR3 is TGCGCCAGCAGCTTACGCAGCGGACTAGAAGCTTTCTTT. It yields the protein CASSLRSGLEAFF.

This clone occurred once. CDR3 region: CASSLVRNNEQFF. The CDR3 DNA reads TGTGCCAGCAGCTTAGTCAGAAACAATGAGCAGTTCTTC. The chain combines TRBV11-2 with TRBJ2-1; no firm D call. Germline-derived CDR1 and CDR2 are SGHAT and FQNNGV. The CDR3 loop spans 13 amino acids. V lost 1 base and J lost 5, with 6 bases in between. Supplemented by reference TRBV11-2 and TRBJ2-1, the full variable domain reads EAGVAQSPRYKIIEKRQSVAFWCNPISGHATLYWYQQILGQGPKLLIQFQNNGVVDDSQLPKDRFSAERLKGVDSTLKIQPAKLEDSAVYLCASSLVRNNEQFFGPGTRLTVL.

The rearrangement links TRBV6-1 to TRBJ2-7, with 8 bases matching TRBD2. CDR3 size: 16 residues. V shed 2 bases and J 0 bases; nucleotides not matched to a gene: 6. Germline assignment: CDR1 MNHNS and CDR2 SASEGT. This chain's CDR3 is CASSEFEAGASYEQYF. The CDR3 DNA reads TGTGCCAGCAGTGAATTCGAAGCGGGAGCCTCCTACGAGCAGTACTTC.

This clone has more than one count but fewer than ten. The rearrangement joins TRBV19 to TRBJ2-5; 12 nucleotides align to TRBD1. V dropped 1 base and J dropped 4; count of bases not matched to a gene: 1. Germline CDR1 LNHDA, CDR2 SQIVND (reference sequence). The CDR3 runs to 15 residues. The CDR3 coding sequence is TGTGCCAGTAGTATAGGGGGACAGGGGGCAGAGACCCAGTACTTC. The encoded protein is CASSIGGQGAETQYF.

The rearrangement uses TRBV6-5 and TRBJ1-5; D remains unclear. CDR1 is MNHEY and CDR2 is SVGAGI in the germline V gene. CDR3 length: 13 residues. Trimming removed 6 bases from V and 2 bases from J, with 8 bases in between. The CDR3 DNA reads as TGTGCCAGCAGCCTTAATGGCAATCAGCCCCAGCATTTT. Encoded protein: CASSLNGNQPQHF.

The V and J genes are TRBV11-2 and TRBJ2-7, with 7 positions matching TRBD1. This CDR3 is built from 15 residues. Trimming took 4 bases from V and 5 from J; bases not matched to a gene: 11. Germline-derived CDR1 and CDR2 are SGHAT and FQNNGV. The CDR3 nucleotides are TGTGCCAGCAGCTCTCGACAGGGAATGAGGGACGAGCAGTACTTC. Encoded protein: CASSSRQGMRDEQYF. The full variable domain, its missing parts supplied by reference TRBV11-2 and TRBJ2-7, is EAGVAQSPRYKIIEKRQSVAFWCNPISGHATLYWYQQILGQGPKLLIQFQNNGVVDDSQLPKDRFSAERLKGVDSTLKIQPAKLEDSAVYLCASSSRQGMRDEQYFGPGTRLTVT.

The count of this clone is one. The chain is built from TRBV9 and TRBJ1-1; D unclear. Germline V gene sequence: CDR1 SGDLS, CDR2 YYNGEE. The CDR3 runs 12 residues. Trimming removed 4 bases from V and 7 bases from J, with 11 bases in between. The CDR3 region is CASSSDISEAFF. As DNA, the CDR3 is TGTGCCAGCAGCTCTGACATTAGTGAAGCTTTCTTT. Using reference TRBV9 and TRBJ1-1 for the parts outside the CDR3, the full variable domain is DSGVTQTPKHLITATGQRVTLRCSPRSGDLSVYWYQQSLDQGLQFLIQYYNGEERAKGNILERFSAQQFPDLHSELNLSSLELGDSALYFCASSSDISEAFFGQGTRLTVV.

This clone was picked up one time. This same CDR3 is encoded by further DNA sequences in the sample. This chain uses TRBV20-1 with TRBJ1-5; D not resolved. The germline V gene encodes CDR1 DFQATT and CDR2 SNEGSKA (reference sequence). The V end was cut by 0 bases, the J end by 6 bases, with 0 bases between. The CDR3 has 10 residues. CDR3: CSARDQPQHF. The DNA for the CDR3 is TGCAGTGCTAGAGATCAGCCCCAGCATTTT.

The J gene is TRBJ1-1, the V gene TRBV2; tentatively, D is TRBD1 (5 bases). The CDR3 loop spans 15 amino acids. Trimming took off 3 bases at V and 4 bases at J, with 15 bases between the two ends. CDR1 SNHLY and CDR2 FYNNEI come from the germline V gene. The CDR3 region is CASSEGGKGVTEAFF. CDR3 bases: TGTGCCAGCAGTGAGGGGGGAAAAGGGGTCACTGAAGCTTTCTTT. The full variable domain, completed using reference TRBV2 and TRBJ1-1, is EPEVTQTPSHQVTQMGQEVILRCVPISNHLYFYWYRQILGQKVEFLVSFYNNEISEKSEIFDDQFSVERPDGSNFTLKIRSTKLEDSAMYFCASSEGGKGVTEAFFGQGTRLTVV.

This chain joins TRBV7-2 and TRBJ2-3; D unclear. The V and J ends lost 3 bases and 0 bases respectively, with 13 bases between them. The germline CDR1 and CDR2 sequences are SGHTA and FQGNSA. The length of the CDR3 is 16 residues. This CDR3 reads CASSFRSRSSTDTQYF. DNA of the CDR3: TGTGCCAGCAGCTTTCGCTCCCGCTCTAGCACAGATACGCAGTATTTT.

The chain carries TRBV7-9 and TRBJ2-3, with D possibly being TRBD1 or TRBD2 (5 bases each). The CDR3 consists of 15 residues. Trimming shortened V by 5 bases and J by 4 bases, and 16 bases separated the two germline ends. Germline CDR1 SEHNR, CDR2 FQNEAQ (reference sequence). The CDR3 nucleotides read TGTGCCAGCAGCCAGACCGGGACCCCAGCAGATACGCAGTATTTT. As protein: CASSQTGTPADTQYF.

This clone showed up just once. This chain links TRBV28 with TRBJ2-3, with TRBD2 matching 9 bases. The CDR3 has 17 amino acids. The junction had 8 bases not matched to a gene; V was cut back by 3 bases and J by 1 base. Germline CDR1 is MDHEN and CDR2 is SYDVKM. The CDR3 loop is CASSFGRVAGGTDTQYF. In DNA form, the CDR3 reads TGTGCCAGCAGTTTTGGTCGAGTAGCGGGGGGCACAGATACGCAGTATTTT.

This sequence joins TRBV14 and TRBJ2-3; D is perhaps TRBD2 (6 bases). The length of the CDR3 is 16 residues. Trimming took 1 base from V and 2 from J, leaving 13 bases between them. Germline-derived CDR1 and CDR2 are SGHDN and FVKESK. The CDR3: CASSQVPGATTDTQYF. CDR3 bases: TGTGCCAGCAGCCAAGTCCCGGGAGCAACCACAGATACGCAGTATTTT.

The gene calls are TRBV5-8 and TRBJ2-7; D ambiguous. The germline V gene encodes CDR1 SGHTS and CDR2 YDEGEE. V was pared by 4 bases and J by 4 bases, with 6 bases between. CDR3 length: 11 amino acids. The CDR3 reads CASSLYYEQYV. The CDR3 DNA reads as TGTGCCAGCAGCCTTTATTACGAGCAGTACGTC.

This clone has only one observation. V is TRBV4-1 and J is TRBJ2-1, with TRBD2 as a possible D gene (6 bases). Trimming left V 1 base short and J 0 bases short, with 10 bases between. The CDR3 has 16 residues. CDR1 MGHRA and CDR2 YSYEKL come from the germline V gene. As DNA, the CDR3 is TGCGCCAGCAGCCAAGTTGGGCGGGGCTCCTACAATGAGCAGTTCTTC. It translates to CASSQVGRGSYNEQFF.

As DNA, the CDR3 is TGCGCCAGCAGTGAGCCGACAGGGCATAATTCACCCCTCCACTTT. Translated, it gives CASSEPTGHNSPLHF. The J gene is TRBJ1-6, the V gene TRBV10-2; 7 bases agree with TRBD1. CDR1 is WSHSY, CDR2 SAAADI, per germline. V gave up 2 bases and J gave up 5 bases; unmatched junction bases: 3. The CDR3 is 15 residues long.

The chain uses TRBV9 and TRBJ2-7; maybe TRBD2 (6 bases). The V end was cut by 0 bases, the J end by 3 bases, with 13 bases between. Germline CDR1 reads SGDLS; CDR2 reads YYNGEE. This CDR3 region has 15 residues. Here the CDR3 DNA reads TGTGCCAGCAGCGTAGCGGAGGGCACAATCTACGAGCAGTACTTC. It specifies CASSVAEGTIYEQYF.

V gene TRBV20-1 combines with J gene TRBJ2-5; no clear D gene. V shed 5 bases and J shed 4 bases, with 8 bases lying between them. Germline assignment: CDR1 DFQATT and CDR2 SNEGSKA (reference sequence). This CDR3 has 11 amino acids. CDR3 region: CSARMRETQYF. The CDR3 DNA sequence: TGCAGTGCTCGAATGAGAGAGACCCAGTACTTC.

The chain recombines TRBV5-4 with TRBJ2-3; 11 bases align to TRBD2. This CDR3 is built from 17 residues. V lost 0 bases and J lost 0; bases outside the gene matches: 3. CDR1 is SGHNT and CDR2 is YYREEE in the germline V gene (reference sequence). In nucleotides, the CDR3 is TGTGCCAGCAGCTTGGAGGGACTAGCGGCCAGCACAGATACGCAGTATTTT. Its protein product is CASSLEGLAASTDTQYF.